One sample yielded the 30 T cell receptor beta chains listed below, sequenced in a study of T cell changes during pregnancy in multiple sclerosis. The repertoire was sequenced with immunoSEQ multiplex PCR; TCRdb's copy has only in-frame clones and lacks some. The sample yields tens of thousands of clones, approximately 92% seen once. Sequencing used peripheral blood, obtained in the third trimester of pregnancy. The source of these receptors is a female donor in good health, enrolled as a control in a pregnancy study.

The rearrangement links TRBV5-4 to TRBJ1-4; 9 bases fit TRBD1. The germline V gene encodes CDR1 SGHNT and CDR2 YYREEE (reference sequence). V was clipped by 4 bases and J by 8 bases; unmatched bases: 9. This CDR3 has 15 amino acids. Written as DNA, the CDR3 is TGTGCCAGCAGCGAACAGGGGGCCGGGGGGGAAAAACTGTTTTTT. It is translated as CASSEQGAGGEKLFF.

This rearrangement joins TRBV12-5 to TRBJ2-5, with D unresolved. CDR3 length: 11 amino acids. V shed 2 bases and J shed 12 bases, with 10 bases lying between them. CDR1 and CDR2 (germline): LGHNT, FRNRAP. CDR3 sequence (DNA): TGTGCTAGTGGTTTGTGGCGGCCAGAGTACTTC. This sequence encodes CASGLWRPEYF.

The V gene is TRBV7-2, the J gene TRBJ2-4; D remains unclear. V was shortened by 5 bases and J by 6 bases, with 14 bases between the two germline ends. This CDR3 contains 14 residues. Germline-derived CDR1 and CDR2 are SGHTA and FQGNSA. This CDR3 is CASSVDTSLNIQYF. The CDR3 region has the DNA TGTGCCAGCAGCGTAGACACGTCCTTAAACATTCAGTACTTC.

This clone is a singleton in its sample. The V gene is TRBV10-2, the J gene TRBJ2-2; D gene unclear. The ends were cut back, 3 bases at V and 5 bases at J, with 10 bases in the middle. Per germline, CDR1 WSHSY and CDR2 SAAADI. The CDR3 runs to 14 residues. CDR3 sequence: CASSDTDRTGELFF. The CDR3, as DNA: TGCGCCAGCAGTGATACAGACCGTACCGGGGAGCTGTTTTTT.

The chain combines TRBV4-1 with TRBJ1-6, with a weak D call TRBD1 (5 bases). Trimming removed 6 bases at V and 7 bases at J, with 16 bases between. The CDR3 sequence is 15 residues long. Germline V CDR1 and CDR2: MGHRA, YSYEKL. The CDR3 DNA reads TGCGCCAGCAGAAGGCCAGGGCACCAGAATTCACCCCTCCACTTT. It translates to CASRRPGHQNSPLHF.

The gene calls are TRBV5-4 and TRBJ2-7; 8 positions agree with TRBD1. This CDR3 has 15 amino acids. From germline, CDR1 is SGHNT and CDR2 YYREEE (reference sequence). V lost 0 bases and J lost 3; bases outside the gene matches: 5. The CDR3: CASSLGQGLSYEQYF. In nucleotides, the CDR3 is TGTGCCAGCAGCTTGGGACAGGGGCTTAGCTACGAGCAGTACTTC.

The chain couples TRBV28 to TRBJ1-4; 7 bases agree with TRBD1. CDR3 length equals 15 residues. The germline V gene encodes CDR1 MDHEN and CDR2 SYDVKM. Unmatched junction bases numbered 10, after V lost 6 bases and J lost 6 bases. CDR3 amino acids: CASRGTTGRDEKLFF. In nucleotides, the CDR3 is TGTGCCAGCAGGGGGACGACAGGGCGGGATGAAAAACTGTTTTTT.

V gene TRBV6-1 combines with J gene TRBJ1-3, with 8 positions matching TRBD1. V gave up 5 bases and J gave up 3 bases; unmatched junction bases: 6. This CDR3 contains 15 residues. In germline, CDR1 is MNHNS, CDR2 SASEGT. The DNA of the CDR3 is TGTGCCAGCAGTTTCCAGACAGGGGTTGGAAACACCATATATTTT. Its translation: CASSFQTGVGNTIYF.

This chain's CDR3 is CASSLVPENTEAFF. CDR3 in DNA: TGCGCCAGCAGCTTGGTCCCAGAGAACACTGAAGCTTTCTTT. V is TRBV5-1 and J is TRBJ1-1; D is unresolved. The CDR3 is made up of 14 amino acids. Trimming removed 0 bases from V and 1 base from J, with 7 bases in between. Germline CDR1 reads SGHRS; CDR2 reads YFSETQ. Together with reference TRBV5-1 and TRBJ1-1, the CDR3 gives the full variable domain: KAGVTQTPRYLIKTRGQQVTLSCSPISGHRSVSWYQQTPGQGLQFLFEYFSETQRNKGNFPGRFSGRQFSNSRSEMNVSTLELGDSALYLCASSLVPENTEAFFGQGTRLTVV.

This sequence joins TRBV4-2 and TRBJ2-2; the D gene is possibly TRBD1 (5 bases). The CDR3 covers 14 residues. V lost 0 bases, J lost 6 bases, and 8 bases lay in between. Germline V gene data show CDR1 as LGHNA and CDR2 as YNFKEQ. CDR3 DNA sequence: TGTGCCAGCAGCCAAGATTACAGGTCCGGGGAGCTGTTTTTT. It is translated as CASSQDYRSGELFF.

The chain has TRBV9 and TRBJ2-1; 11 nucleotides agree with TRBD2. Looked up from germline, CDR1 is SGDLS and CDR2 is YYNGEE. The ends lost 2 bases at V and 8 bases at J; junction bases unmatched: 3. The CDR3 consists of 14 residues. The CDR3 region has the DNA TGTGCCAGCAGCGTCACTAGCGGGAGCTATGAGCAGTTCTTC. It translates to CASSVTSGSYEQFF.

The rearrangement uses TRBV7-3 and TRBJ2-1, with D perhaps matching TRBD2 (6 bases). Trimming cost V 3 bases and J 0 bases, with 12 bases left between them. The length of the CDR3 is 16 residues. Germline V gene sequence: CDR1 SGHTA, CDR2 FQGTGA. The CDR3 loop is CASSLGGPSSYNEQFF. In nucleotides, the CDR3 is TGTGCCAGCAGCTTGGGGGGTCCGAGCTCCTACAATGAGCAGTTCTTC.

The CDR3, as DNA: TGTGCCAGCAGACTAGCGGGGAAAGAGACCCAGTACTTC. This codes for CASRLAGKETQYF. V and J are TRBV2 and TRBJ2-5; 10 bases align to TRBD2. This CDR3 spans 13 amino acids. J gave up 3 bases and V 6 bases, and 1 base lay outside the gene matches. Germline assignment: CDR1 SNHLY and CDR2 FYNNEI. The entire variable domain, with the rest obtained from reference TRBV2 and TRBJ2-5, is as follows: EPEVTQTPSHQVTQMGQEVILRCVPISNHLYFYWYRQILGQKVEFLVSFYNNEISEKSEIFDDQFSVERPDGSNFTLKIRSTKLEDSAMYFCASRLAGKETQYFGPGTRLLVL.

The chain carries TRBV11-2 and TRBJ2-7, with no clear D. V lost 1 base, J lost 7 bases, and 17 bases lay in between. The germline V gene has CDR1 SGHAT and CDR2 FQNNGV. The CDR3 totals 15 residues. The CDR3 loop is CASSLVIASPQEQYF. DNA for the CDR3: TGTGCCAGCAGCTTAGTTATCGCCAGTCCCCAAGAGCAGTACTTC. The full variable domain, with the rest looked up from reference TRBV11-2 and TRBJ2-7, is EAGVAQSPRYKIIEKRQSVAFWCNPISGHATLYWYQQILGQGPKLLIQFQNNGVVDDSQLPKDRFSAERLKGVDSTLKIQPAKLEDSAVYLCASSLVIASPQEQYFGPGTRLTVT.

The chain joins TRBV18 to TRBJ1-1; 9 bases match TRBD1. The CDR3 sequence is 13 residues long. Germline values: CDR1 KGHSH, CDR2 LQKENI. With V trimmed by 5 bases and J by 6 bases, 4 bases remained unmatched. This CDR3 is CASSVDRGAEAFF. CDR3 sequence (DNA): TGTGCCAGCTCAGTCGACAGGGGGGCTGAAGCTTTCTTT.

V gene TRBV9 combines with J gene TRBJ1-1; TRBD1 is a possible D gene (5 bases). The CDR3 totals 19 residues. CDR1 is SGDLS and CDR2 is YYNGEE in the germline V gene. Trimming took 3 bases from V and 1 from J, leaving 25 bases between them. CDR3 sequence: CASSARGMVGVSGNTEAFF. For the CDR3, the DNA is TGTGCCAGCAGCGCGAGAGGTATGGTAGGGGTGTCAGGGAACACTGAAGCTTTCTTT. Together with reference TRBV9 and TRBJ1-1, the CDR3 gives the full variable domain: DSGVTQTPKHLITATGQRVTLRCSPRSGDLSVYWYQQSLDQGLQFLIQYYNGEERAKGNILERFSAQQFPDLHSELNLSSLELGDSALYFCASSARGMVGVSGNTEAFFGQGTRLTVV.

The J gene is TRBJ1-2, the V gene TRBV28; D uncertain. Trimming left V 3 bases short and J 4 bases short, with 6 bases between. The germline CDR1 and CDR2 sequences are MDHEN and SYDVKM. The CDR3 contains 12 residues. The CDR3 loop is CASSFGVYGYTF. Written as DNA, the CDR3 is TGTGCCAGCAGTTTCGGGGTCTATGGCTACACCTTC.

This clone was found once. The chain is built from TRBV5-1 and TRBJ2-5, with D maybe TRBD2 (5 bases). The V gene lost 2 bases and the J gene lost 5 bases, with 16 bases spanning the gap. The germline CDR1 and CDR2 sequences are SGHRS and YFSETQ. CDR3 length equals 15 residues. CDR3 protein: CASSFPGKGVETQYF. The DNA for the CDR3 is TGCGCCAGCAGCTTTCCCGGGAAGGGCGTGGAGACCCAGTACTTC. The variable domain in full, with the rest retrieved from reference TRBV5-1 and TRBJ2-5, is KAGVTQTPRYLIKTRGQQVTLSCSPISGHRSVSWYQQTPGQGLQFLFEYFSETQRNKGNFPGRFSGRQFSNSRSEMNVSTLELGDSALYLCASSFPGKGVETQYFGPGTRLLVL.

The sample holds one count of this clone. The gene calls are TRBV2 and TRBJ1-2; TRBD1 agrees at 9 bases. Germline lookup yields CDR1 SNHLY and CDR2 FYNNEI. The CDR3 totals 15 residues. Losses at the gene ends were 1 base for V and 1 base for J; bases not matched to a gene: 1. This CDR3 is CASSEGQGGNYGYTF. CDR3 in DNA: TGTGCCAGCAGTGAAGGACAGGGGGGTAACTATGGCTACACCTTC.

The chain recombines TRBV29-1 with TRBJ1-2, with TRBD1 as a possible D gene (5 bases). The CDR3 is 12 amino acids. Germline CDR1 reads SQVTM; CDR2 reads ANQGSEA. V gave up 0 bases and J gave up 7 bases, with 9 bases separating them. The CDR3 spells CSVEDSGAGYTF. The CDR3 coding sequence is TGCAGCGTTGAAGATTCTGGGGCTGGCTACACCTTC.

The rearrangement uses TRBV2 and TRBJ2-3; TRBD2 aligns across 10 bases. The junction had 4 bases not matched to a gene; V was cut back by 7 bases and J by 3 bases. The germline V gene encodes CDR1 SNHLY and CDR2 FYNNEI. The CDR3 has 14 amino acids. The CDR3 protein is CASKRGGGTDTQYF. As DNA, the CDR3 is TGTGCCAGCAAGCGGGGGGGAGGGACAGATACGCAGTATTTT.

The chain employs TRBV7-8 and TRBJ2-2; maybe TRBD2 (5 bases). V was shortened by 3 bases and J by 5 bases, with 7 bases between the two germline ends. Germline V CDR1 and CDR2: SGHVS, FQNEAQ. There are 13 residues in the CDR3. This CDR3 reads CASSFRGTGELFF. As DNA, the CDR3 is TGTGCCAGCAGCTTCCGGGGAACCGGGGAGCTGTTTTTT.

This rearrangement joins TRBV2 to TRBJ2-1; TRBD1 matches at 12 bases. J was trimmed by 8 bases and V by 6 bases; bases with no gene match: 5. Germline V gene lookup returns CDR1 SNHLY and CDR2 FYNNEI. CDR3 length equals 14 residues. Here the CDR3 reads CASRAGTGGDEQFF. CDR3 nucleotides: TGTGCCAGCAGGGCCGGGACAGGGGGCGATGAGCAGTTCTTC.

The genes are TRBV19 and TRBJ1-2; D is possibly TRBD1 (5 bases). CDR3 length equals 14 residues. CDR1 and CDR2 from the germline V gene are LNHDA and SQIVND (reference sequence). V lost 3 bases and J 4 bases, leaving 12 bases between the germline ends. CDR3 protein: CASSISTGAYGYTF. Written as DNA, the CDR3 is TGTGCCAGTAGTATCAGCACAGGAGCCTATGGCTACACCTTC.

The genes are TRBV7-6 and TRBJ2-2; D might be TRBD2 (6 bases). The CDR3 sequence is 15 residues long. V was clipped by 0 bases and J by 5 bases, with 10 bases between them. Germline-derived CDR1 and CDR2 are SGHVS and FNYEAQ. For the CDR3, the DNA is TGTGCCAGCAGCTTAGCCCTCGGGGGAACCGGGGAGCTGTTTTTT. Its protein is CASSLALGGTGELFF.

The chain links TRBV6-5 to TRBJ1-3; D call uncertain. The CDR3 sequence is 13 residues long. The germline V and J ends were trimmed by 10 bases and 1 base, with 11 bases remaining between them. Germline V CDR1 and CDR2: MNHEY, SVGAGI. This chain's CDR3 is CATAGQSGNTIYF. Here the CDR3 DNA reads TGTGCCACCGCGGGTCAGTCTGGAAACACCATATATTTT.

This chain connects TRBV28 to TRBJ2-7, with TRBD2 matching over 15 bases. Germline lookup yields CDR1 MDHEN and CDR2 SYDVKM. The CDR3 loop spans 16 amino acids. V was clipped by 6 bases and J by 7 bases; unmatched bases: 10. The CDR3 region has the DNA TGTGCCAGCAGCTCCAACACGGGACTAGCGGGGGGAGAGCAGTACTTC. Translating it yields CASSSNTGLAGGEQYF.

This chain connects TRBV4-1 to TRBJ2-3; 9 bases agree with TRBD1. Germline values: CDR1 MGHRA, CDR2 YSYEKL. J was trimmed by 0 bases and V by 5 bases; bases with no gene match: 6. The CDR3 contains 16 residues. The CDR3 coding sequence is TGCGCCAGCAGCGACCGGGACAGGGAAAGCACAGATACGCAGTATTTT. It yields the protein CASSDRDRESTDTQYF.

This clone was observed once. J is TRBJ1-2 and V is TRBV27; 9 nucleotides line up with TRBD1. The CDR3 loop spans 13 amino acids. V trimming: 2 bases; J trimming: 8 bases; junction bases outside the gene matches: 3. CDR1 MNHEY and CDR2 SMNVEV come from the germline V gene (reference sequence). CDR3 bases: TGTGCCAGCAGTTTAGGACAGGGGAACGGCTACACCTTC. Encoded protein: CASSLGQGNGYTF.

This chain uses TRBV6-6 with TRBJ2-1; 8 nucleotides agree with TRBD1. This CDR3 is built from 12 residues. The ends lost 5 bases at V and 8 bases at J; junction bases unmatched: 2. From germline, CDR1 is MNHNY and CDR2 SVGAGI (reference sequence). CDR3 DNA: TGTGCCAGCAGTAAACAGGGGGATGAGCAGTTCTTC. This encodes CASSKQGDEQFF.